These 15 T cell receptor beta chains were sequenced from one sample in a study of beta chain features in type 1 diabetes. The sequenced template was cDNA made from the entire isolated RNA. TCRdb's copy holds only in-frame clones and misses some; the assay was immunoSEQ multiplex PCR. Among about 400,000 clones listed, roughly 13% were seen once. Sequenced material: naive CD4+ T cells from blood. These receptors were obtained from a man aged 18-30 years in good health.

This clone turned up a few times. The V call is TRBV5-1, the J call TRBJ1-1, with 8 bases fitting TRBD1. V trimming: 3 bases; J trimming: 1 base; junction bases outside the gene matches: 5. This CDR3 region has 15 residues. Per germline, CDR1 SGHRS and CDR2 YFSETQ. This chain's CDR3 is CASSWGQDSNTEAFF. The CDR3 bases are TGCGCCAGCAGCTGGGGACAGGATTCGAACACTGAAGCTTTCTTT.

The J gene is TRBJ2-3, the V gene TRBV9; 8 nucleotides agree with TRBD1. Germline V CDR1 and CDR2: SGDLS, YYNGEE. CDR3 length equals 15 residues. Losses at the gene ends were 4 bases for V and 4 bases for J; bases not matched to a gene: 8. The CDR3: CASSLGQGGPDTQYF. CDR3 nucleotides: TGTGCCAGCAGCCTCGGACAGGGCGGCCCAGATACGCAGTATTTT.

The rearrangement uses TRBV5-4 and TRBJ2-7; D possibly corresponds to TRBD2 (5 bases). V dropped 0 bases and J dropped 4 bases, with 14 bases sitting between them. Germline values: CDR1 SGHNT, CDR2 YYREEE (reference sequence). This CDR3 is 15 amino acids long. This CDR3 is CASSLARGRDYEQYF. The CDR3 DNA reads TGTGCCAGCAGCTTGGCTCGGGGTAGGGATTACGAGCAGTACTTC.

V gene TRBV29-1 combines with J gene TRBJ2-1; 14 nucleotides align to TRBD2. The V gene end was trimmed by 4 bases and the J gene end by 2 bases; junction bases not matched to a gene: 1. The CDR3 is 15 residues long. From germline, CDR1 is SQVTM and CDR2 ANQGSEA. CDR3 nucleotide sequence: TGCAGCGTTGGACTAGCGGGAGGGGCCTACAATGAGCAGTTCTTC. Translating it yields CSVGLAGGAYNEQFF.

The chain uses TRBV4-2 and TRBJ1-4; D uncertain. Trimming took off 0 bases at V and 6 bases at J, with 5 bases between the two ends. Germline CDR1 LGHNA, CDR2 YNFKEQ. This CDR3 has 13 residues. The CDR3 nucleotides are TGTGCCAGCAGCCAAGATTCCGATGAAAAACTGTTTTTT. It specifies CASSQDSDEKLFF.

Regarding this clone: The same CDR3 arises from other DNA sequences in this sample as well. The chain uses TRBV5-1 and TRBJ2-7; D is perhaps TRBD1 (6 bases). The V gene lost 4 bases and the J gene lost 0 bases, with 14 bases spanning the gap. The CDR3 extends over 15 amino acids. Germline assignment: CDR1 SGHRS and CDR2 YFSETQ. CDR3 DNA: TGCGCCAGCAGCCTAAGGACAGCCCCCTCCTACGAGCAGTACTTC. Translated, it gives CASSLRTAPSYEQYF.

This clone was seen once. The V and J genes are TRBV4-1 and TRBJ2-7, with TRBD2 matching 9 bases. CDR1 MGHRA and CDR2 YSYEKL come from the germline V gene. V dropped 0 bases and J dropped 5; count of bases not matched to a gene: 11. This CDR3 is 17 amino acids long. CDR3 loop: CASSQDQVAGALDEQYF. The DNA for the CDR3 is TGCGCCAGCAGCCAAGATCAGGTAGCGGGAGCCCTCGACGAGCAGTACTTC.

The chain links TRBV14 to TRBJ2-7; tentatively, D is TRBD1 (6 bases). The length of the CDR3 is 14 residues. Deletions cut 4 bases from V and 3 bases from J, with 13 bases between. Germline-derived CDR1 and CDR2 are SGHDN and FVKESK. CDR3 region: CASSRGGSGYEQYF. CDR3 nucleotides: TGTGCCAGCAGCCGAGGGGGATCGGGCTACGAGCAGTACTTC.

In this sample, this clone turned up a few times. The CDR3 protein is CASSATPGLVRETQYF. CDR3 DNA: TGTGCCAGCAGCGCGACACCGGGACTAGTGCGAGAGACCCAGTACTTC. V gene TRBV9 combines with J gene TRBJ2-5, with 8 bases matching TRBD2. After removal of 3 bases from V and 4 bases from J, the junction contained 11 bases not matched to a gene. The CDR3 sequence is 16 residues long. Germline-derived CDR1 and CDR2 are SGDLS and YYNGEE. The whole variable domain, filled in from reference TRBV9 and TRBJ2-5, reads DSGVTQTPKHLITATGQRVTLRCSPRSGDLSVYWYQQSLDQGLQFLIQYYNGEERAKGNILERFSAQQFPDLHSELNLSSLELGDSALYFCASSATPGLVRETQYFGPGTRLLVL.

The J gene is TRBJ2-5, the V gene TRBV5-4; TRBD2 is a possible D gene (5 bases). V lost 1 base and J lost 5, with 9 bases in between. The length of the CDR3 is 13 residues. Germline V gives CDR1 SGHNT, CDR2 YYREEE (reference sequence). The CDR3 nucleotides read TGTGCCAGCAGCTTGACGGGGTCGGAGACCCAGTACTTC. Protein product: CASSLTGSETQYF.

This clone has more than one count but fewer than ten. The chain carries TRBV18 and TRBJ2-7; tentative D call: TRBD2 (5 bases). CDR1 KGHSH and CDR2 LQKENI come from the germline V gene. This CDR3 has 14 amino acids. Trimming pared 4 bases from V and 5 bases from J, leaving 15 bases between. In DNA, the CDR3 is TGTGCCAGCTCACTTGGGCCATCGCGGGACGAGCAGTACTTC. It yields the protein CASSLGPSRDEQYF. Full variable domain (missing parts from reference TRBV18 and TRBJ2-7): NAGVMQNPRHLVRRRGQEARLRCSPMKGHSHVYWYRQLPEEGLKFMVYLQKENIIDESGMPKERFSAEFPKEGPSILRIQQVVRGDSAAYFCASSLGPSRDEQYFGPGTRLTVT.

This clone was counted a few times. The chain recombines TRBV5-6 with TRBJ1-2; the D is unclear. With 1 base removed from V and 5 bases from J, the gap between germline ends came to 12 bases. CDR1 is SGHDT and CDR2 is YYEEEE in the germline V gene. CDR3 length: 14 residues. DNA for the CDR3: TGTGCCAGCAGCTTGCCCCCCAGATCATATGGCTACACCTTC. It specifies CASSLPPRSYGYTF.

This chain joins TRBV5-1 and TRBJ2-3, with TRBD2 as a possible D gene (6 bases). The CDR3 is 14 residues long. Germline V gene lookup returns CDR1 SGHRS and CDR2 YFSETQ. The V gene lost 8 bases and the J gene lost 3 bases, with 16 bases spanning the gap. DNA for the CDR3: TGCGCCAGTGGAGAGGGACTTGGGACAGATACGCAGTATTTT. It specifies CASGEGLGTDTQYF.

This clone was observed a handful of times. The CDR3 coding sequence is TGTGCCAGCTCACCACTTGGGCAACGGGGGGAGACCCAGTACTTC. Translating gives CASSPLGQRGETQYF. The chain links TRBV18 to TRBJ2-5; a possible D gene is TRBD2 (6 bases). The germline V gene encodes CDR1 KGHSH and CDR2 LQKENI. Trimming left V 1 base short and J 5 bases short, with 14 bases between. This CDR3 is 15 amino acids long.

This clone turned up a few times. The rearrangement links TRBV6-5 to TRBJ2-7, with TRBD1 as a possible D gene (5 bases). Deletions cut 0 bases from V and 5 bases from J, with 11 bases between. Germline-derived CDR1 and CDR2 are MNHEY and SVGAGI. The CDR3 length is 14 residues. The DNA for the CDR3 is TGTGCCAGCAGTTACTCGGGGCCAGATAACGAGCAGTACTTC. It encodes CASSYSGPDNEQYF.